One sample yielded the 5 T cell receptor beta chains listed below, sequenced in a study of identifying expanded T cells in peripheral blood. The protocol was immunoSEQ multiplex PCR, while the TCRdb copy is restricted to in-frame clones and leaves out a portion. Counted here are approximately 120,000 clones, about nine tenths occurring once; the ten biggest clones make up under 9%. Material: blood. These receptors all come from a person between 18 and 75 years old in good health.

V usage is TRBV5-6 and J usage is TRBJ2-5; 12 nucleotides line up with TRBD2. V lost 2 bases and J lost 1; bases outside the gene matches: 9. CDR1 and CDR2 from the germline V gene are SGHDT and YYEEEE. This CDR3 comprises 18 residues. CDR3 region: CASSFFRRLAGAQETQYF. The CDR3 region has the DNA TGTGCCAGCAGCTTTTTCCGCCGACTAGCGGGGGCCCAAGAGACCCAGTACTTC.

This chain links TRBV6-4 with TRBJ2-2; D is perhaps TRBD1 (5 bases). V was trimmed by 3 bases and J by 1 base, leaving 9 bases between them. Germline V CDR1 and CDR2: MRHNA, SNTAGT. This CDR3 is built from 15 residues. This CDR3 reads CASSEQDQNTGELFF. The CDR3 DNA reads TGTGCCAGCAGTGAACAGGACCAGAACACCGGGGAGCTGTTTTTT.

The chain recombines TRBV6-4 with TRBJ1-4; no reliable D call. The CDR3 covers 14 residues. V was clipped by 3 bases and J by 9 bases, with 14 bases between them. Looked up from germline, CDR1 is MRHNA and CDR2 is SNTAGT. CDR3 sequence reads: CASSEESRSQKLFF. CDR3 nucleotide sequence: TGTGCCAGCAGTGAAGAGTCACGCAGCCAAAAACTGTTTTTT.

The rearrangement joins TRBV7-9 to TRBJ2-1; no firm D call. Looked up from germline, CDR1 is SEHNR and CDR2 is FQNEAQ (reference sequence). The CDR3 loop spans 13 amino acids. The germline V and J ends were trimmed by 2 bases and 4 bases, with 6 bases remaining between them. The CDR3 here is CASSLLAYNEQFF. In nucleotides, the CDR3 is TGTGCCAGCAGCTTACTTGCGTACAATGAGCAGTTCTTC.

This clone was observed once. The chain uses TRBV4-1 and TRBJ1-1, with D tentatively TRBD1 (5 bases). Trimming shortened V by 3 bases and J by 8 bases, and 13 bases separated the two germline ends. The V gene's germline CDR1 is MGHRA and CDR2 YSYEKL. The CDR3 is 13 residues long. This CDR3 reads CASSQMATVEAFF. CDR3 bases: TGCGCCAGCAGCCAGATGGCGACAGTAGAAGCTTTCTTT.